Presented here are 6 T cell receptor beta chains from one specimen sequenced in a study of cytomegalovirus exposure and HLA in healthy donors. PCR amplification relied on 60 Vbeta primers (plus 13 Jbeta primers). The assay was immunoSEQ multiplex PCR, and TCRdb's table has in-frame clones only and misses some. The sample has roughly 99,000 clones; around three quarters are singletons. The sequenced sample was PBMCs. The receptor set was obtained from a man younger than 40 in good health and CMV-seronegative.

CDR3: CASSRGGLGYGYTF. CDR3 in DNA: TGTGCCAGCAGCCGGGGGGGGCTCGGATATGGCTACACCTTC. The chain carries TRBV4-2 and TRBJ1-2, with D perhaps TRBD1 (6 bases). The CDR3 is made up of 14 amino acids. Germline V gene sequence: CDR1 LGHNA, CDR2 YNFKEQ. V shed 4 bases and J shed 5 bases, with 14 bases lying between them.

The V call is TRBV11-1, the J call TRBJ1-1; no reliable D call. This CDR3 spans 13 amino acids. Per the germline V gene, CDR1 is SGHAT and CDR2 is FQDESV (reference sequence). The V end lost 2 bases, the J end lost 1 base, and 5 bases lay between the germline ends. This CDR3 is CASSLIQNTEAFF. The CDR3 coding sequence is TGTGCCAGCAGCTTAATCCAGAACACTGAAGCTTTCTTT.

This clone was found once. The CDR3 loop reads CASSESGDGYTF. The CDR3 nucleotides read TGTGCCAGCAGTGAAAGCGGAGATGGCTACACCTTC. The V and J genes are TRBV6-1 and TRBJ1-2, with D uncertain. The CDR3 length is 12 residues. CDR1 MNHNS and CDR2 SASEGT come from the germline V gene. The V and J ends lost 2 bases and 6 bases respectively, with 7 bases between them.

The chain employs TRBV7-2 and TRBJ2-7; D ambiguous. Trimming removed 1 base from V and 2 bases from J, with 12 bases in between. Germline CDR1 is SGHTA and CDR2 is FQGNSA. The length of the CDR3 is 15 residues. The CDR3 here is CASSLGPLSAYEQYF. DNA of the CDR3: TGTGCCAGCAGCTTAGGTCCCTTGTCGGCCTACGAGCAGTACTTC.

This clone appeared once. This chain joins TRBV11-2 and TRBJ2-4; 8 nucleotides align to TRBD1. Germline CDR1 reads SGHAT; CDR2 reads FQNNGV. This CDR3 is 16 amino acids long. V lost 5 bases and J lost 3; bases outside the gene matches: 9. The CDR3 sequence is CASSPGQGIVKNIQYF. CDR3 DNA sequence: TGTGCCAGCAGCCCCGGACAGGGTATAGTCAAAAACATTCAGTACTTC.

The chain is built from TRBV12-5 and TRBJ2-1; 12 nucleotides agree with TRBD1. The J segment lost 7 bases and the V segment lost 5 bases, leaving 6 bases of the junction unmatched. The CDR3 is 15 residues long. Germline lookup yields CDR1 LGHNT and CDR2 FRNRAP. The CDR3 is CASGPGQGARNEQFF. In DNA, the CDR3 is TGTGCTAGTGGTCCGGGACAGGGGGCGAGAAATGAGCAGTTCTTC. Filled out from reference TRBV12-5 and TRBJ2-1, the complete variable domain reads DARVTQTPRHKVTEMGQEVTMRCQPILGHNTVFWYRQTMMQGLELLAYFRNRAPLDDSGMPKDRFSAEMPDATLATLKIQPSEPRDSAVYFCASGPGQGARNEQFFGPGTRLTVL.